The 5 T cell receptor beta chains in this list originate from one sample, sequenced in a study of blood T cell repertoires in COVID-19. Assay: immunoSEQ multiplex PCR; the TCRdb copy retains only in-frame clones and omits some. The sample has 250,000 to 350,000 clones, about 90% seen once. Sequencing used peripheral blood. Receptor source: a man aged 18 to 30 with active or convalescent COVID-19.

The chain couples TRBV12-3 or TRBV12-4 to TRBJ2-5; D is unresolved. This CDR3 contains 11 residues. Trimming pared 4 bases from V and 5 bases from J, leaving 5 bases between. CDR3 nucleotide sequence: TGTGCCAGCAGTTCCGGGGAGACCCAGTACTTC. It yields the protein CASSSGETQYF.

This chain uses TRBV5-1 with TRBJ2-3; 12 bases line up with TRBD2. The J segment lost 4 bases and the V segment lost 0 bases, leaving 6 bases of the junction unmatched. Germline CDR1 SGHRS, CDR2 YFSETQ. This CDR3 is built from 17 residues. The CDR3 protein is CASSLVLAGGPPDTQYF. The CDR3 nucleotides are TGCGCCAGCAGCTTGGTTCTAGCGGGAGGGCCCCCAGATACGCAGTATTTT.

The V gene is TRBV18, the J gene TRBJ1-5; 9 positions agree with TRBD1. The CDR3 contains 20 residues. Germline CDR1 and CDR2: KGHSH and LQKENI. After removal of 2 bases from V and 7 bases from J, the junction contained 21 bases not matched to a gene. The CDR3 DNA follows: TGTGCCAGCTCACCAGTCTTCGTCGCGTCGACAGGGGGTATTGGGCAGCCCCAGCATTTT. Translation: CASSPVFVASTGGIGQPQHF. The full variable domain, with the rest looked up from reference TRBV18 and TRBJ1-5, is NAGVMQNPRHLVRRRGQEARLRCSPMKGHSHVYWYRQLPEEGLKFMVYLQKENIIDESGMPKERFSAEFPKEGPSILRIQQVVRGDSAAYFCASSPVFVASTGGIGQPQHFGDGTRLSIL.

The gene calls are TRBV28 and TRBJ1-4, with TRBD1 matching over 7 bases. Germline V gene lookup returns CDR1 MDHEN and CDR2 SYDVKM. The ends lost 8 bases at V and 5 bases at J; junction bases unmatched: 8. CDR3 length: 14 amino acids. The CDR3 loop reads CASGPTGANEKLFF. As DNA, the CDR3 is TGTGCCAGCGGACCAACAGGGGCCAATGAAAAACTGTTTTTT.

The chain carries TRBV11-2 and TRBJ2-7; 13 bases are shared with TRBD2. The CDR3 contains 18 residues. V lost 8 bases and J lost 9; bases outside the gene matches: 22. In germline, CDR1 is SGHAT, CDR2 FQNNGV. CDR3 region: CASAGSGLAGTSPFGQYF. In nucleotides, the CDR3 is TGTGCCAGCGCCGGATCGGGACTAGCGGGGACCTCCCCCTTCGGGCAGTACTTC. The whole variable domain, remainder taken from reference TRBV11-2 and TRBJ2-7, is EAGVAQSPRYKIIEKRQSVAFWCNPISGHATLYWYQQILGQGPKLLIQFQNNGVVDDSQLPKDRFSAERLKGVDSTLKIQPAKLEDSAVYLCASAGSGLAGTSPFGQYFGPGTRLTVT.